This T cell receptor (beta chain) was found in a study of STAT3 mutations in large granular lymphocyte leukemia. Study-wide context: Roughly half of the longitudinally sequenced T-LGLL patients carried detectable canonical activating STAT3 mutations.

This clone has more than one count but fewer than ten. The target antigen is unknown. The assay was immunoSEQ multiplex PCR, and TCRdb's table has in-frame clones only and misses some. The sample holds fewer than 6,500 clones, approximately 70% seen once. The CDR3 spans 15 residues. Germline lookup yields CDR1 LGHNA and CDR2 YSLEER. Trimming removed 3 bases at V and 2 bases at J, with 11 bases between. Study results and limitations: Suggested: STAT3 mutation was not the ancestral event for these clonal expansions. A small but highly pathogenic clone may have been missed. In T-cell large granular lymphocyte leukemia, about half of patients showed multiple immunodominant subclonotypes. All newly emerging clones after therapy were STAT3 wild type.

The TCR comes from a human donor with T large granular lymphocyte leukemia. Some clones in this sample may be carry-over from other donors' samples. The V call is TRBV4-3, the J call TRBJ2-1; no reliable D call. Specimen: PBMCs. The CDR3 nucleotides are TGCGCCAGCAGCCAGGACCCCTGGACCTACAATGAGCAGTTCTTC. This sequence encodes CASSQDPWTYNEQFF.